This TCR beta chain appears in the sequencing data of a study of T cell responses to AZD1222 COVID-19 vaccine. Trimming shortened V by 0 bases and J by 3 bases, and 15 bases separated the two germline ends. The CDR3 contains 17 residues. Germline CDR1 LNHNV, CDR2 YYDKDF (reference sequence). This table comes from immunoSEQ multiplex PCR, and its TCRdb copy is limited to in-frame clones, with some not included. The sample shows almost 35,000 clones, approximately 88% of them seen only once. The input for sequencing was peripheral blood, taken on day 0 of AZD1222 vaccination. The receptor was isolated from an adult in good health. The chain couples TRBV15 to TRBJ1-5; D may be TRBD1 (6 bases). The CDR3 nucleotides read TGTGCCACCAGCAGAGATTTGGGCAGGGGACCCAATCAGCCCCAGCATTTT. This codes for CATSRDLGRGPNQPQHF.